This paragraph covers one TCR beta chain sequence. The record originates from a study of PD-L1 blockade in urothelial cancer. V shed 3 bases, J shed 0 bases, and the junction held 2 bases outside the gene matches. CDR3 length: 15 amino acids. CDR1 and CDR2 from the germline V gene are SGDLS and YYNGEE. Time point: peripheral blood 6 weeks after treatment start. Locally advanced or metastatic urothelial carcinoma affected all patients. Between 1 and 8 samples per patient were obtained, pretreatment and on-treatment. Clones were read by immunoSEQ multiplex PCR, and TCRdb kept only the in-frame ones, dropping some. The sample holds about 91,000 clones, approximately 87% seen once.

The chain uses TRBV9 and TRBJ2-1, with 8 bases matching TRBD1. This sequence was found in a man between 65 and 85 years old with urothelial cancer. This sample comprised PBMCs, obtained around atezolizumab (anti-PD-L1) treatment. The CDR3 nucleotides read TGTGCCAGCAGCGACGGACAGGGCTCCTACAATGAGCAGTTCTTC. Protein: CASSDGQGSYNEQFF. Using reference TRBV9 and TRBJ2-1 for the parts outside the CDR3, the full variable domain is DSGVTQTPKHLITATGQRVTLRCSPRSGDLSVYWYQQSLDQGLQFLIQYYNGEERAKGNILERFSAQQFPDLHSELNLSSLELGDSALYFCASSDGQGSYNEQFFGPGTRLTVL.